This T cell receptor beta chain was found in a study of T cells in localized non-small cell lung cancer. The repertoire was sequenced with immunoSEQ multiplex PCR; TCRdb's copy has only in-frame clones and lacks some. Among around 41,000 clones listed, approximately 86% were seen once. To note about this clone: Its antigen is unknown.

Germline assignment: CDR1 MDHEN and CDR2 SYDVKM. The V gene lost 4 bases and the J gene lost 0 bases, with 25 bases spanning the gap. The CDR3 totals 19 residues. Study results and caveats: Within adjacent lung there appeared a median approximately 58 of the top 100 tumor clones.

Here the sequenced sample was peripheral blood, taken before any cancer treatment. This chain links TRBV28 with TRBJ2-7; tentative D call: TRBD1 (6 bases). The clonotype originates from a woman between 18 and 55 years old with stage III lung adenocarcinoma. The CDR3, as DNA: TGTGCCAGCAGTTCTCATTATAGGGCCGTCAGGGGCCTCTCCTACGAGCAGTACTTC. Translation gives CASSSHYRAVRGLSYEQYF.